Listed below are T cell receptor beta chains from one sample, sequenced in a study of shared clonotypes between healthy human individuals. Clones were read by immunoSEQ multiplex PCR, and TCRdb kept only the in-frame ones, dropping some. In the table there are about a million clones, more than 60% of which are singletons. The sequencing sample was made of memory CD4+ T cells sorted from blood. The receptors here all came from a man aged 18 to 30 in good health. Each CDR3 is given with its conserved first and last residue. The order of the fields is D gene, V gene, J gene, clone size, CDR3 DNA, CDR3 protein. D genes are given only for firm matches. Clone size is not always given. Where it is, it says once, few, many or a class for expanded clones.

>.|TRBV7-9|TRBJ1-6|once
TGTGCCAGCAGCTTAGAAGGTGGGGGCGATAATTCACCCCTCCACTTT
CASSLEGGGDNSPLHF
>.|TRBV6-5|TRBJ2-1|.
TGTGCCAGCAGTTACTCCTCCCCCAGTAAAAATGAGCAGTTCTTC
CASSYSSPSKNEQFF
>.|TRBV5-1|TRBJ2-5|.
TGCGCCAGCAGCCCAGGGGGGACACAAGAGACCCAGTACTTC
CASSPGGTQETQYF
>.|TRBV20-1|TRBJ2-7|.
TGCAGTGCTGCAGACAGTTACGAGCAGTACTTC
CSAADSYEQYF
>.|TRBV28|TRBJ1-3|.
TGTGCCAGCACCCCCCAGGGGTCCCTCTACTCTGGAAACACCATATATTTT
CASTPQGSLYSGNTIYF
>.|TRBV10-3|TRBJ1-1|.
TGTGCCATCAGTGAGCCCAAGGGGGGACGTAACACTGAAGCTTTCTTT
CAISEPKGGRNTEAFF
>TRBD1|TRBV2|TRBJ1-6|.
TGTGCCAGCAGTAAAGGGGACAGCGGGGATTCACCCCTCCACTTT
CASSKGDSGDSPLHF
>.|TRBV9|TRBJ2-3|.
TGTGCCAGCAGCGTCCGCGGCCAGGGATCTAGCACAGATACGCAGTATTTT
CASSVRGQGSSTDTQYF
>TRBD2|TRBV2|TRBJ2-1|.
TGTGCCAGCGAGGTAGCGGGAGTGAATGAGCAGTTCTTC
CASEVAGVNEQFF
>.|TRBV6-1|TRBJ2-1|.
TGTGCCAGCAGTGAATCTGGCACCCGCTCCTACAATGAGCAGTTCTTC
CASSESGTRSYNEQFF
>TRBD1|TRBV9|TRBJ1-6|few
TGTGCCAGCGGGGACAGGGGAAATTCACCCCTCCACTTT
CASGDRGNSPLHF
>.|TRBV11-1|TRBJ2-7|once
TGTGCCAGCAGTTCCAACCGGGGCTCCTACGAGCAGTACTTC
CASSSNRGSYEQYF
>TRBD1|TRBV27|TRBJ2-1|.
TGTGCCAGCAGTTTACCGGGACAGGGTTACAATGAGCAGTTCTTC
CASSLPGQGYNEQFF
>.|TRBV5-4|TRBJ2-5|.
TGTGCCAGCAGCCCTGGCGGGGCCGTTCAGACCCAGTACTTC
CASSPGGAVQTQYF
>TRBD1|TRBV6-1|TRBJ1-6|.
TGTGCCAGCAGATTGGGGACAGGCCTGTCACCCCTCCACTTT
CASRLGTGLSPLHF
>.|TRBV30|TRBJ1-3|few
TGTGCCTGGGGCCGGGCTACCAGCTCTGGAAACACCATATATTTT
CAWGRATSSGNTIYF
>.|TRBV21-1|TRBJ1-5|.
TGTGCCAGCAGCAAGAATCGACCCACTTCATCCCAGCATTTT
CASSKNRPTSSQHF
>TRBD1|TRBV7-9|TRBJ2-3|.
TGTGCCAGCAGCTTACAACGGACAGGAAACACAGATACGCAGTATTTT
CASSLQRTGNTDTQYF
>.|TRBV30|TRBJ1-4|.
TGTGCCTGGAGGCCCCGGTTCCGGGGCCCAAATGAAAAACTGTTTTTT
CAWRPRFRGPNEKLFF
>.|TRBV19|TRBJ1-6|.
TGTGCCAGTTCTCGGAAGAGACAGGAGAATTCACCCCTCCACTTT
CASSRKRQENSPLHF
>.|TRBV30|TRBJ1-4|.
TGTGCCTGGAGTGTTGGGGGACCCAATGAAAAACTGTTTTTT
CAWSVGGPNEKLFF
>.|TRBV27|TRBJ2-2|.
TGTGCCAGCAGAGCTGGGCCCGGGGAGCTGTTTTTT
CASRAGPGELFF